This TCR beta chain originates from a study of PD-1 blockade in classical Hodgkin lymphoma. Study findings and constraints: There remain no defined causes for the repertoire differences, which possibly reflect disease activity or prior therapy. It was reported that newly diagnosed patients had less baseline TCR diversity than healthy donors.

A note on this clone: What it binds is unknown.

This table comes from immunoSEQ multiplex PCR, and its TCRdb copy is limited to in-frame clones, with some not included. This sample has roughly 30,000 clones; around 84% occur once, and the top ten carry roughly 0.83%. Time point given: cycle 4 day 1 (C4D1), after six to seven weeks of nivolumab. No patient escaped relapse after autologous stem cell transplantation, and brentuximab vedotin exposure varied. CD4+ T cells were purified from thawed PBMCs by negative selection. Trimming stripped 3 bases from V and 0 bases from J, with 9 bases between. Germline V CDR1 and CDR2: LGHNT, FRNRAP. The CDR3 totals 15 residues.

This material consisted of CD4+ T cells from blood, taken before the fourth cycle of nivolumab. The clonotype was recovered from a human donor with classical Hodgkin lymphoma. This chain joins TRBV12-5 and TRBJ1-3; D remains unclear. CDR3 protein: CASGFGDYSGNTIYF. CDR3 sequence (DNA): TGTGCTAGTGGTTTCGGGGATTACTCTGGAAACACCATATATTTT.